This TCR beta chain was sequenced for a study of T cell repertoires in cytomegalovirus infection. Study-level information: Recently identified HLA-C-restricted CMV epitopes were used, and well-studied HLA-B-restricted CMV epitopes were used as well. Public TCR beta signatures provided an indication of both CMV infection and a matching HLA type.

Trimming pared 0 bases from V and 1 base from J, leaving 15 bases between. The V gene's germline CDR1 is ENHRY and CDR2 SYGVKD. This CDR3 spans 17 amino acids. For this clonotype: Its antigen remains unidentified.

TCRdb called the reads again in MiXCR, with one record for every CDR3 protein. The repertoire holds about 350,000 distinct CDR3 sequences, with approximately 30% as singletons. Points from the study as a whole: CMV-specific HLA-C-restricted TCR beta clonotypes dominated the ex vivo response.

The chain carries TRBV10-3 and TRBJ1-1; D not certain. Sequences were derived from cultured PBMCs, sampled from culture after CMV antigen stimulation. The sequence came from a human donor in good health (CMV status not recorded). Some clones in this sample may be carry-over from other donors' samples. CDR3 residues: CAISESYGLSGNTEAFF. DNA for the CDR3: TGTGCCATCAGTGAGTCGTATGGACTCTCAGGGAACACTGAAGCTTTCTTT.